This T cell receptor beta chain was documented in a study of blood T cell repertoires in COVID-19. As for the study in general: T cells, B-cell-depleted T cells, or PBMCs supplied cDNA or gDNA.

This CDR3 has 13 residues. Between the trimmed V and J ends, which lost 2 bases and 1 base, there was a span of 5 bases. The germline gives CDR1 KGHSH, CDR2 LQKENI. In the original workflow: Quantification of nucleated cells was approximated via reference gene primer amplification. Produced via immunoSEQ multiplex PCR; TCRdb's table is partial and in-frame only. D and trimming were read from the DNA, whereas the V and J calls and clone size are those reported in that table. Of some 60,000 clones listed, about nine tenths are singletons. The clonotype comes from a man aged 35-49 years with acute or convalescent COVID-19. The genes are TRBV18 and TRBJ1-1; D gene unclear. Sequencing was carried out using peripheral blood. This CDR3 reads CASSPEKNTEAFF. CDR3 DNA sequence: TGTGCCAGCTCACCAGAGAAGAACACTGAAGCTTTCTTT.